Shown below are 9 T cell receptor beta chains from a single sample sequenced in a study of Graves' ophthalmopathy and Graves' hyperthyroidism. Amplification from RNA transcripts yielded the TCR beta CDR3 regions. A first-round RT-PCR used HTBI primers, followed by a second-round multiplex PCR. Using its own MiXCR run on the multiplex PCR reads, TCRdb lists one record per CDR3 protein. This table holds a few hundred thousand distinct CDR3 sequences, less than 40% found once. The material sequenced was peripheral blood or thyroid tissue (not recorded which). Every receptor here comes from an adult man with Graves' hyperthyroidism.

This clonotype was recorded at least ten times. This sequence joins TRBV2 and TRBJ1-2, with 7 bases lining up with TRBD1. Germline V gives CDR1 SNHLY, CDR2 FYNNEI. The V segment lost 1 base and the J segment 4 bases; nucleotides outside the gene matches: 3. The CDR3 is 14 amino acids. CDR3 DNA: TGTGCCAGCAGTGAAGGACAGGGCGGCTATGGCTACACCTTC. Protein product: CASSEGQGGYGYTF.

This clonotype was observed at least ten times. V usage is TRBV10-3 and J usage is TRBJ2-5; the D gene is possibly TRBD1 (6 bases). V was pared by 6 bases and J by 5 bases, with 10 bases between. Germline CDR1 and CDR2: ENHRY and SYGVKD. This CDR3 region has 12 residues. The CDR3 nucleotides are TGTGCCATCAGCACAGGGAAGGAGACCCAGTACTTC. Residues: CAISTGKETQYF.

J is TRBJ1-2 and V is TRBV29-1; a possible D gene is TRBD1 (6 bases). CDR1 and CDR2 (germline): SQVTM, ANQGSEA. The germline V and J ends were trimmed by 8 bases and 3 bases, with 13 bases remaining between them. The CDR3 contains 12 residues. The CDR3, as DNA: TGCAGCAGTATCAGGGGTGACTATGGCTACACCTTC. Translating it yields CSSIRGDYGYTF.

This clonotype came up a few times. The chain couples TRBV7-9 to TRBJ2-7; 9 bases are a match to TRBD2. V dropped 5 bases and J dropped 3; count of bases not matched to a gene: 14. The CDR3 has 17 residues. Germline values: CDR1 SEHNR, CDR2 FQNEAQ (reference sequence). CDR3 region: CASSQDSPLAGLYEQYF. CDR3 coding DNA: TGTGCCAGCAGCCAAGATTCCCCCCTAGCGGGGCTCTACGAGCAGTACTTC.

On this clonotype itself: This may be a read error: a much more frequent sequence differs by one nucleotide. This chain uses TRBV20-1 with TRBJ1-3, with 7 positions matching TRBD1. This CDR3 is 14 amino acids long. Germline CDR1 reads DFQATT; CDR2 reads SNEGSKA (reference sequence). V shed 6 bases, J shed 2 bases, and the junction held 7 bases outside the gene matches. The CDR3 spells CSAIQTGTGNTIYF. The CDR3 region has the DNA TGCAGTGCCATACAGACAGGGACTGGAAACACCATATATTTT.

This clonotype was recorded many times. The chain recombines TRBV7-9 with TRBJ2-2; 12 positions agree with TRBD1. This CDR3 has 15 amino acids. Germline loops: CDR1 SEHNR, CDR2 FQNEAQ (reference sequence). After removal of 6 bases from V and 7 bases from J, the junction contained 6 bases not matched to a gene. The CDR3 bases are TGTGCCAGCAGACCGGGACAGGGGGCTAACGGGGAGCTGTTTTTT. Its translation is CASRPGQGANGELFF.

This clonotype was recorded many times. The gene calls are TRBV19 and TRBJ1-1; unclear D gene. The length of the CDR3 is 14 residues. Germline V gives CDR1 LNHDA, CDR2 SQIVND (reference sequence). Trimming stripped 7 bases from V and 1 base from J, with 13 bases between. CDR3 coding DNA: TGTGCCAGTAAACCGACGGCCCGGAACACTGAAGCTTTCTTT. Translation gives CASKPTARNTEAFF.

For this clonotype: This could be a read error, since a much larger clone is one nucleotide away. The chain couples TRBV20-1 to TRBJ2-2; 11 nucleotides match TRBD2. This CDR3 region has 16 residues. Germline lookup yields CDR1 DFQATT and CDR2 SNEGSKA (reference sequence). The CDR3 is CCAPDLAGGITGELFF. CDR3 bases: TGCTGTGCTCCGGACCTAGCGGGAGGAATCACCGGGGAGCTGTTTTTT.

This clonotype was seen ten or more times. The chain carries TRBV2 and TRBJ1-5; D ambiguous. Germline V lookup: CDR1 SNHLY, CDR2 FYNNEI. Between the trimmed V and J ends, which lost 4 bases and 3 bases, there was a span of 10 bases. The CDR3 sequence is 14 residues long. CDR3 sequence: CASSGRTDNQPQHF. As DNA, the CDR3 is TGTGCCAGCAGTGGCCGGACGGACAATCAGCCCCAGCATTTT.